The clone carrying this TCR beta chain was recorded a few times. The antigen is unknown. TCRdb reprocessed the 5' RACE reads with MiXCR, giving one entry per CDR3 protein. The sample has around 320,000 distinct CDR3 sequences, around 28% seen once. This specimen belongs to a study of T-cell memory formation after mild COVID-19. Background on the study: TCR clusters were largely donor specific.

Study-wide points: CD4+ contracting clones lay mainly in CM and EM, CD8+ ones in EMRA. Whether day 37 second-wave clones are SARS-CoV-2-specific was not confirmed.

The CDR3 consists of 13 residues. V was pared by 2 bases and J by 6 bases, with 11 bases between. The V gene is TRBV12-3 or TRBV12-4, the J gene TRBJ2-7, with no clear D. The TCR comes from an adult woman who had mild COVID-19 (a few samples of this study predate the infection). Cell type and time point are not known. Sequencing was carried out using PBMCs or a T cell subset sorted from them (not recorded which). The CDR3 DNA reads TGTGCCAGCAGTTTACGGTCCCTCGGCGAGCAGTACTTC. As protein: CASSLRSLGEQYF.